The 32 T cell receptor beta chains presented below share a single source sample, sequenced in a study of shared clonotypes between healthy human individuals. Data came from immunoSEQ multiplex PCR; TCRdb stores just in-frame clones and leaves some out. The sample includes around 2.5 million clones, approximately 94% of them seen just once. Material: naive CD4+ T cells from PBMCs. Specified subset: CD45RA+ positively selected. These receptors were taken from a man aged 18 to 35 in good health. Some clones in this sample may be carry-over from other donors' samples.

The chain uses TRBV6-6 and TRBJ1-1, with D possibly being TRBD1 (5 bases). Germline V gene lookup returns CDR1 MNHNY and CDR2 SVGAGI (reference sequence). The CDR3 contains 13 residues. This CDR3 is CVNSRGMNTEAFF. CDR3 DNA sequence: TGTGTCAACTCCCGGGGCATGAACACTGAAGCTTTCTTT.

CDR3 residues: CASSQVGAGGREAFF. In DNA, the CDR3 is TGTGCCAGCAGCCAAGTAGGGGCAGGAGGGCGGGAGGCTTTCTTT. The J gene is TRBJ1-1, the V gene TRBV14; D possibly corresponds to TRBD1 (5 bases). The V gene lost 1 base and the J gene lost 11 bases, with 20 bases spanning the gap. Per the germline V gene, CDR1 is SGHDN and CDR2 is FVKESK. CDR3 length equals 15 residues. The entire variable domain, with the rest obtained from reference TRBV14 and TRBJ1-1, is as follows: EAGVTQFPSHSVIEKGQTVTLRCDPISGHDNLYWYRRVMGKEIKFLLHFVKESKQDESGMPNNRFLAERTGGTYSTLKVQPAELEDSGVYFCASSQVGAGGREAFFGQGTRLTVV.

This chain links TRBV7-2 with TRBJ2-5; tentatively, D is TRBD1 (6 bases). V lost 1 base to trimming and J lost 3 bases, with 18 bases between them. The CDR3 length is 17 residues. Germline CDR1 and CDR2: SGHTA and FQGNSA. This CDR3 is CASSLVAFGGVEETQYF. DNA of the CDR3: TGTGCCAGCAGCTTAGTTGCGTTTGGGGGCGTGGAAGAGACCCAGTACTTC.

DNA for the CDR3: TGTGCCAGCACTCGCGGGACAGTTTGGAGCAATCAGCCCCAGCATTTT. This gives the protein CASTRGTVWSNQPQHF. V is TRBV28 and J is TRBJ1-5; 7 bases map to TRBD1. V shed 7 bases, J shed 1 base, and the junction held 10 bases outside the gene matches. Per germline, CDR1 MDHEN and CDR2 SYDVKM. The CDR3 is 16 residues long.

V is TRBV7-8 and J is TRBJ2-7; 9 bases align to TRBD1. J lost 2 bases, V lost 4 bases, and 6 bases had no gene match. The CDR3 extends over 15 amino acids. Germline V gene sequence: CDR1 SGHVS, CDR2 FQNEAQ. CDR3 DNA sequence: TGTGCCAGCAGCTCTCACAGGGGGCCGCCCTACGAGCAGTACTTC. Protein sequence: CASSSHRGPPYEQYF.

This rearrangement joins TRBV27 to TRBJ2-7; no definite D call. V was cut by 5 bases and J by 4 bases, with 12 bases left in between. This CDR3 contains 13 residues. Germline V lookup: CDR1 MNHEY, CDR2 SMNVEV (reference sequence). CDR3 in amino acids: CASSMAGRYEQYF. The CDR3 DNA follows: TGTGCCAGCAGTATGGCAGGCAGGTACGAGCAGTACTTC.

This chain joins TRBV28 and TRBJ1-2; D is uncertain. The CDR3 consists of 13 residues. The V end lost 6 bases, the J end lost 5 bases, and 13 bases lay between the germline ends. Germline CDR1 is MDHEN and CDR2 is SYDVKM. The CDR3 sequence: CASRLYSGYGYTF. The CDR3 nucleotides read TGTGCCAGCAGGTTGTATAGCGGGTATGGCTACACCTTC.

The gene calls are TRBV5-1 and TRBJ1-1; possibly TRBD1 for D (6 bases). CDR1 and CDR2 from the germline V gene are SGHRS and YFSETQ. V shed 0 bases and J shed 6 bases, with 18 bases lying between them. This CDR3 region has 16 residues. In DNA, the CDR3 is TGCGCCAGCAGCTTGGCCCCCTGGGGGCAAACAGCTGAAGCTTTCTTT. Translation gives CASSLAPWGQTAEAFF.

The V gene is TRBV11-2, the J gene TRBJ1-1, with 8 bases identical to TRBD1. The CDR3 is 14 residues long. Germline lookup yields CDR1 SGHAT and CDR2 FQNNGV. Trimming cost V 8 bases and J 6 bases; bases outside gene matches: 11. The CDR3 spells CASGPQGARAEAFF. The CDR3 coding sequence is TGTGCCAGCGGGCCGCAGGGGGCACGTGCTGAAGCTTTCTTT.

Here the CDR3 DNA reads TGTGCCAGCAGTTTGTTACCGGGACAGGGGGCAAACACTGAAGCTTTCTTT. Residues: CASSLLPGQGANTEAFF. This sequence joins TRBV28 and TRBJ1-1; 12 nucleotides match TRBD1. Germline CDR1 is MDHEN and CDR2 is SYDVKM. V dropped 3 bases and J dropped 2; count of bases not matched to a gene: 7. The CDR3 extends over 17 amino acids. Based on the CDR3 plus reference TRBV28 and TRBJ1-1, the full variable domain is DVKVTQSSRYLVKRTGEKVFLECVQDMDHENMFWYRQDPGLGLRLIYFSYDVKMKEKGDIPEGYSVSREKKERFSLILESASTNQTSMYLCASSLLPGQGANTEAFFGQGTRLTVV.

The chain recombines TRBV28 with TRBJ2-5; D gene ambiguous. The J call may be wrong; the DNA end is better matched by TRBJ2-7. The germline CDR1 and CDR2 sequences are MDHEN and SYDVKM. This CDR3 has 11 amino acids. The CDR3 nucleotides are TGTGCCAGCACCACTGGCTACGAGCAGTACTTC. Protein: CASTTGYEQYF.

Worth noting for this clone: Other DNA sequences within the sample encode an identical CDR3. The chain carries TRBV27 and TRBJ1-2; tentatively, D is TRBD1 (5 bases). The ends were cut back, 0 bases at V and 4 bases at J, with 9 bases in the middle. The CDR3 runs 14 residues. The germline V gene has CDR1 MNHEY and CDR2 SMNVEV (reference sequence). The CDR3 is CASSLSGGGYGYTF. The CDR3 DNA is TGTGCCAGCAGTTTATCGGGTGGGGGCTATGGCTACACCTTC.

This clone has a single count. V gene TRBV5-1 combines with J gene TRBJ1-1; 7 bases match TRBD1. The CDR3 is made up of 16 amino acids. The germline gives CDR1 SGHRS, CDR2 YFSETQ. Trimming removed 3 bases from V and 5 bases from J; junction bases left unmatched: 13. In DNA form, the CDR3 reads TGCGCCAGCAGCTCCGAACCACAGGGGATTGGGACTGAAGCTTTCTTT. Translation: CASSSEPQGIGTEAFF. Filled out from reference TRBV5-1 and TRBJ1-1, the complete variable domain reads KAGVTQTPRYLIKTRGQQVTLSCSPISGHRSVSWYQQTPGQGLQFLFEYFSETQRNKGNFPGRFSGRQFSNSRSEMNVSTLELGDSALYLCASSSEPQGIGTEAFFGQGTRLTVV.

The chain combines TRBV19 with TRBJ2-6; possibly TRBD1 for D (7 bases). V was pared by 0 bases and J by 5 bases, with 11 bases between. Germline CDR1 and CDR2: LNHDA and SQIVND (reference sequence). CDR3 length equals 16 residues. CDR3 amino acids: CASSIDPGGRANVLTF. The CDR3 coding sequence is TGTGCCAGTAGTATAGATCCAGGGGGGAGGGCCAACGTCCTGACTTTC.

V is TRBV7-3 and J is TRBJ2-5; possibly TRBD1 or TRBD2 for D (5 bases each). V was shortened by 9 bases and J by 2 bases, with 10 bases between the two germline ends. Germline V gene data show CDR1 as SGHTA and CDR2 as FQGTGA. The CDR3 length is 12 residues. Here the CDR3 reads CASRRTQETQYF. CDR3 coding DNA: TGTGCCAGTCGGAGGACACAAGAGACCCAGTACTTC.

The sample holds a few counts of this clone. This rearrangement joins TRBV9 to TRBJ1-1, with D unresolved. CDR1 SGDLS and CDR2 YYNGEE come from the germline V gene. The CDR3 length is 15 residues. The germline V and J ends were trimmed by 0 bases and 1 base, with 10 bases remaining between them. CDR3 region: CASSVGAVWNTEAFF. The DNA of the CDR3 is TGTGCCAGCAGCGTAGGGGCAGTCTGGAACACTGAAGCTTTCTTT.

The chain combines TRBV4-2 with TRBJ2-1, with 7 bases aligning to TRBD2. In germline, CDR1 is LGHNA, CDR2 YNFKEQ. This CDR3 is 17 amino acids long. The J segment lost 1 base and the V segment lost 1 base, leaving 7 bases of the junction unmatched. CDR3 in DNA: TGTGCCAGCAGCCAAGTGTCGGCGGGGGATTCCTACAATGAGCAGTTCTTC. Protein product: CASSQVSAGDSYNEQFF.

Comments on this clone: Distinct nucleotide sequences in the sample also encode this CDR3. The V and J genes are TRBV10-2 and TRBJ2-3; 13 bases line up with TRBD2. The CDR3 is 15 amino acids. The V gene's germline CDR1 is WSHSY and CDR2 SAAADI. V trimming: 6 bases; J trimming: 3 bases; junction bases outside the gene matches: 3. In DNA form, the CDR3 reads TGCGCCAGCAGCCGACTAGCGGGAGGAACAGATACGCAGTATTTT. This codes for CASSRLAGGTDTQYF.

This clone was seen a single time. The genes are TRBV18 and TRBJ1-1; D is possibly TRBD1 (5 bases). CDR3 length: 16 amino acids. Germline V gives CDR1 KGHSH, CDR2 LQKENI. V was shortened by 2 bases and J by 5 bases, with 18 bases between the two germline ends. The CDR3 reads CASSPLHGGVGTEAFF. The CDR3 nucleotides are TGTGCCAGCTCACCATTGCATGGAGGGGTTGGGACTGAAGCTTTCTTT.

The V gene is TRBV19, the J gene TRBJ1-2; D perhaps matches TRBD1 (6 bases). CDR1 and CDR2 from the germline V gene are LNHDA and SQIVND (reference sequence). This CDR3 has 13 residues. The V end was cut by 7 bases, the J end by 3 bases, with 12 bases between. CDR3 in amino acids: CASTAGVDYGYTF. Written as DNA, the CDR3 is TGTGCCAGTACAGCAGGGGTGGACTATGGCTACACCTTC.

This chain links TRBV6-6 with TRBJ1-2, with D possibly TRBD1 on 5 matching bases. V lost 3 bases and J 2 bases, leaving 10 bases between the germline ends. The CDR3 extends over 14 amino acids. Germline CDR1 MNHNY, CDR2 SVGAGI (reference sequence). The CDR3 reads CASSYDSLNYGYTF. Here the CDR3 DNA reads TGTGCCAGCAGTTATGACAGTCTAAACTATGGCTACACCTTC.

The chain's CDR3 is CASSMTRGRGSQETQYF. The CDR3 bases are TGTGCCAGTAGTATGACCCGCGGCAGGGGGAGCCAAGAGACCCAGTACTTC. The chain combines TRBV19 with TRBJ2-5, with 7 bases aligning to TRBD1. Germline trimming cut 3 bases from V and 1 base from J; bases unmatched to any gene: 11. From germline, CDR1 is LNHDA and CDR2 SQIVND (reference sequence). This CDR3 is 17 amino acids long.

V gene TRBV19 combines with J gene TRBJ2-1; 14 nucleotides match TRBD2. The CDR3 is made up of 15 amino acids. Germline values: CDR1 LNHDA, CDR2 SQIVND (reference sequence). The junction had 9 bases not matched to a gene; V was cut back by 8 bases and J by 9 bases. CDR3 bases: TGTGCCAGTGGGGAGACTAGCGGGAGGGTGAGTGAGCAGTTCTTC. Translated, it gives CASGETSGRVSEQFF.

There are a few counts of this clone. The V call is TRBV7-9, the J call TRBJ1-1; 8 bases match TRBD1. Germline V gene sequence: CDR1 SEHNR, CDR2 FQNEAQ (reference sequence). With 5 bases clipped from V and 4 bases from J, the junction kept 6 bases outside the gene matches. The CDR3 is 14 amino acids. The CDR3, as DNA: TGTGCCAGCAGCCAGACAGGGGTGGCCACTGAAGCTTTCTTT. It specifies CASSQTGVATEAFF.

V gene TRBV28 combines with J gene TRBJ2-7, with 7 bases matching TRBD2. The CDR3 has 14 amino acids. Unmatched junction bases numbered 12, after V lost 7 bases and J lost 6 bases. Looked up from germline, CDR1 is MDHEN and CDR2 is SYDVKM. CDR3 nucleotide sequence: TGTGCCAGCACACGTCTTCGCAGGGAGGGCGAGCAGTACTTC. Translating it yields CASTRLRREGEQYF.

The CDR3 sequence: CASSESGTGTGEQFF. The CDR3 DNA is TGCGCCAGCAGTGAGTCGGGGACAGGGACAGGTGAGCAGTTCTTC. The genes are TRBV10-2 and TRBJ2-1, with 9 bases identical to TRBD1. The CDR3 runs to 15 residues. J lost 9 bases, V lost 0 bases, and 6 bases had no gene match. The germline CDR1 and CDR2 sequences are WSHSY and SAAADI.

The V gene is TRBV5-1, the J gene TRBJ2-7; 10 bases line up with TRBD1. J gave up 4 bases and V 4 bases, and 11 bases lay outside the gene matches. The CDR3 sequence is 16 residues long. CDR1 is SGHRS, CDR2 YFSETQ, per germline. In DNA, the CDR3 is TGCGCCAGCAGCAGTGGAGTCCGACAGGGGGCTTACGAGCAGTACTTC. This sequence encodes CASSSGVRQGAYEQYF.

The chain links TRBV10-3 to TRBJ2-6; a weak D match, TRBD1 (5 bases). CDR3 length equals 13 residues. V gave up 11 bases and J gave up 2 bases, with 10 bases separating them. The V gene's germline CDR1 is ENHRY and CDR2 SYGVKD. The CDR3 DNA reads as TGTGCCGTAGGGGAAGCTGGGGCCAACGTCCTGACTTTC. Its protein is CAVGEAGANVLTF.

The genes are TRBV7-2 and TRBJ2-7; D is unclear. The germline gives CDR1 SGHTA, CDR2 FQGNSA. Between the trimmed V and J ends, which lost 0 bases and 4 bases, there was a span of 7 bases. The CDR3 runs 13 residues. CDR3 bases: TGTGCCAGCAGCTTAGCCTGGCGTTACGAGCAGTACTTC. Translated, it gives CASSLAWRYEQYF. Using reference TRBV7-2 and TRBJ2-7 for the parts outside the CDR3, the full variable domain is GAGVSQSPSNKVTEKGKDVELRCDPISGHTALYWYRQSLGQGLEFLIYFQGNSAPDKSGLPSDRFSAERTGGSVSTLTIQRTQQEDSAVYLCASSLAWRYEQYFGPGTRLTVT.

Only a few counts were recorded for this clone. The rearrangement joins TRBV4-2 to TRBJ2-7; 14 nucleotides line up with TRBD2. The CDR3 is made up of 18 amino acids. V lost 1 base to trimming and J lost 2 bases; unmatched junction nucleotides: 7. The germline gives CDR1 LGHNA, CDR2 YNFKEQ. The CDR3 nucleotides read TGTGCCAGCAGCCAAGGTGGGACTAGCGGGAGCAGCACCTACGAGCAGTACTTC. It translates to CASSQGGTSGSSTYEQYF.

The rearrangement uses TRBV28 and TRBJ1-1; tentative D call: TRBD1 (5 bases). Germline V gene sequence: CDR1 MDHEN, CDR2 SYDVKM. V was clipped by 2 bases and J by 0 bases, with 10 bases between them. This CDR3 region has 15 residues. CDR3 coding DNA: TGTGCCAGCAGTTTACCCAGGGTCATGAACACTGAAGCTTTCTTT. Encoded protein: CASSLPRVMNTEAFF.

This chain uses TRBV27 with TRBJ1-2; no reliable D call. The germline V gene has CDR1 MNHEY and CDR2 SMNVEV (reference sequence). V lost 5 bases and J 2 bases, leaving 15 bases between the germline ends. This CDR3 has 15 residues. The CDR3 DNA is TGTGCCAGCAGTACTTACTACGCCCCCAACTATGGCTACACCTTC. It is translated as CASSTYYAPNYGYTF.